These 12 T cell receptor beta chains were all obtained from the same sample, sequenced in a study of cytomegalovirus exposure and HLA in healthy donors. The PCR had 60 Vbeta and 13 Jbeta primers. Here immunoSEQ multiplex PCR was the method, and the copy in TCRdb shows in-frame clones only, minus some. Of about 160,000 clones in the sample, roughly 77% were seen once. The specimen was PBMCs. These receptors were collected from a man aged 45-65 years in good health and CMV-seropositive.

The chain carries TRBV7-9 and TRBJ1-3; D ambiguous. The CDR3 spans 16 residues. CDR1 SEHNR and CDR2 FQNEAQ come from the germline V gene (reference sequence). Trimming removed 5 bases at V and 0 bases at J, with 14 bases between. CDR3 amino acids: CASSRKQMTSGNTIYF. In nucleotides, the CDR3 is TGTGCCAGCAGCCGGAAACAGATGACCTCTGGAAACACCATATATTTT. Full variable domain (remainder filled in from reference TRBV7-9 and TRBJ1-3): DTGVSQNPRHKITKRGQNVTFRCDPISEHNRLYWYRQTLGQGPEFLTYFQNEAQLEKSRLLSDRFSAERPKGSFSTLEIQRTEQGDSAMYLCASSRKQMTSGNTIYFGEGSWLTVV.

This clone was counted a few times. The chain uses TRBV2 and TRBJ2-7, with TRBD1 matching 10 bases. Germline V gene data show CDR1 as SNHLY and CDR2 as FYNNEI. The length of the CDR3 is 13 residues. J gave up 5 bases and V 8 bases, and 6 bases lay outside the gene matches. DNA for the CDR3: TGTGCCAGCCTACGGGACAGGGGTCACGAGCAGTACTTC. Residues: CASLRDRGHEQYF.

This sequence joins TRBV27 and TRBJ1-2; D is uncertain. Germline CDR1 reads MNHEY; CDR2 reads SMNVEV (reference sequence). The V and J ends lost 6 bases and 7 bases respectively, with 15 bases between them. The CDR3 spans 13 residues. In nucleotides, the CDR3 is TGTGCCAGCAGGGCGGCGGGCTCCGGTGGCTACACCTTC. Translated: CASRAAGSGGYTF.

This chain connects TRBV10-1 to TRBJ2-1; 10 bases are a match to TRBD2. This CDR3 has 14 amino acids. V lost 11 bases to trimming and J lost 0 bases; unmatched junction nucleotides: 4. Germline CDR1 reads WNHNN; CDR2 reads SYGVQD (reference sequence). This chain's CDR3 is CACSGGSSYNEQFF. The CDR3, as DNA: TGCGCCTGTAGCGGGGGGAGCTCCTACAATGAGCAGTTCTTC.

CDR3 loop: CASSPVYNEQFF. The CDR3 DNA reads as TGTGCCAGCAGCCCCGTCTACAATGAGCAGTTCTTC. The chain employs TRBV7-9 and TRBJ2-1, with D unresolved. The germline V and J ends were trimmed by 5 bases and 3 bases, with 5 bases remaining between them. Germline-derived CDR1 and CDR2 are SEHNR and FQNEAQ (reference sequence). CDR3 size: 12 residues.

By share, this clone ranks as medium-sized (0.01 to 0.1%). The chain combines TRBV4-1 with TRBJ2-6; TRBD1 matches 7 bases. The CDR3 has 16 residues. After removal of 4 bases from V and 0 bases from J, the junction contained 3 bases not matched to a gene. Germline V CDR1 and CDR2: MGHRA, YSYEKL. CDR3 sequence: CASSRDSSSGANVLTF. Written as DNA, the CDR3 is TGCGCCAGCAGCCGGGACAGCTCCTCTGGGGCCAACGTCCTGACTTTC.

The chain couples TRBV4-3 to TRBJ2-3; 8 bases align to TRBD1. CDR3 length: 16 residues. The V gene end was trimmed by 0 bases and the J gene end by 2 bases; junction bases not matched to a gene: 4. From germline, CDR1 is LGHNA and CDR2 YSLEER. The CDR3 nucleotides read TGCGCCAGCAGCCAAGATGGGACAGGCTTCACAGATACGCAGTATTTT. Amino acid sequence: CASSQDGTGFTDTQYF.

The chain uses TRBV7-9 and TRBJ2-7; TRBD1 might be the D (6 bases). The CDR3 has 14 amino acids. Germline lookup yields CDR1 SEHNR and CDR2 FQNEAQ (reference sequence). Trimming left V 5 bases short and J 9 bases short, with 20 bases between. CDR3 loop: CASSEVGATAGQYF. The CDR3 DNA reads TGTGCCAGCAGCGAGGTGGGGGCCACGGCGGGGCAGTACTTC.

The CDR3 is CAISESSSGGAGELFF. The CDR3 DNA is TGTGCCATCAGTGAGTCGTCTAGCGGGGGGGCCGGGGAGCTGTTTTTT. The chain has TRBV10-3 and TRBJ2-2, with TRBD2 identical over 12 bases. Germline V CDR1 and CDR2: ENHRY, SYGVKD. This CDR3 contains 16 residues. V trimming: 0 bases; J trimming: 6 bases; junction bases outside the gene matches: 2.

The chain carries TRBV18 and TRBJ1-1; maybe TRBD1 (5 bases). This CDR3 contains 12 residues. Per germline, CDR1 KGHSH and CDR2 LQKENI. The V end lost 4 bases, the J end lost 4 bases, and 7 bases lay between the germline ends. The CDR3 sequence: CASSLRGTEAFF. The CDR3 DNA reads TGTGCCAGCTCACTAAGGGGCACTGAAGCTTTCTTT.

The gene calls are TRBV4-3 and TRBJ1-2, with D maybe TRBD1 (6 bases). Germline V gives CDR1 LGHNA, CDR2 YSLEER. With 1 base removed from V and 6 bases from J, the gap between germline ends came to 12 bases. The CDR3 spans 14 residues. The CDR3 region has the DNA TGCGCCAGCAGCCAAGTGGGGGCCATTAATGGCTACACCTTC. Protein: CASSQVGAINGYTF.

In regard to this clone: This specimen includes other DNA sequences encoding the same CDR3. The CDR3: CASSPDRFYGYTF. The CDR3 nucleotides are TGTGCCAGCAGCCCCGACAGATTCTATGGCTACACCTTC. The chain joins TRBV7-2 to TRBJ1-2, with D maybe TRBD1 (5 bases). The CDR3 is 13 amino acids. Germline values: CDR1 SGHTA, CDR2 FQGNSA. With 5 bases removed from V and 4 bases from J, the gap between germline ends came to 11 bases.